The clone carrying this T cell receptor beta chain was observed once. This entry comes from a study of T-cell reconstitution after alpha-beta-depleted transplantation in children. The CDR3 is 12 residues long. Germline trimming cut 4 bases from V and 12 bases from J; bases unmatched to any gene: 5. CDR1 is LGHDT and CDR2 is YNNKEL in the germline V gene (reference sequence). The TCRbeta library incorporated unique molecular identifiers. MiXCR, run by TCRdb on the PCR reads, gives a single entry per CDR3 protein. Of over 200,000 distinct CDR3 sequences in the sample, 8.5% to 10% were seen once. The source material was PBMCs from the stem cell graft donor, sampled from the stem cell graft. The TCR sequence derives from a human donor who donated a stem cell graft to a child with acute lymphoblastic leukemia. This chain joins TRBV3-1 and TRBJ1-4; 7 bases are shared with TRBD1. The CDR3 reads CASSPRDSQLFF. The CDR3, as DNA: TGTGCCAGCAGCCCGAGGGACAGTCAACTGTTTTTT. Full variable domain (missing parts from reference TRBV3-1 and TRBJ1-4): DTAVSQTPKYLVTQMGNDKSIKCEQNLGHDTMYWYKQDSKKFLKIMFSYNNKELIINETVPNRFSPKSPDKAHLNLHINSLELGDSAVYFCASSPRDSQLFFGSGTQLSVL.